These 30 T cell receptor beta chains originate from one sample sequenced in a study of T cell responses to AZD1222 COVID-19 vaccine. The method was immunoSEQ multiplex PCR; TCRdb's version includes in-frame clones alone and lacks a portion of them. This sample has around 100,000 clones, with about nine tenths found just once. This material consisted of peripheral blood, taken on day 0 of AZD1222 vaccination. The receptors originated from an adult in good health.

The rearrangement links TRBV6-6 to TRBJ1-2; no reliable D call. V was cut by 4 bases and J by 0 bases, with 15 bases left in between. Germline-derived CDR1 and CDR2 are MNHNY and SVGAGI (reference sequence). The CDR3 is made up of 16 amino acids. The CDR3: CASSFLPKSSNYGYTF. CDR3 in DNA: TGTGCCAGCAGTTTCCTACCTAAGTCTTCTAACTATGGCTACACCTTC.

V is TRBV7-2 and J is TRBJ1-5, with D unclear. Germline CDR1 SGHTA, CDR2 FQGNSA. V was pared by 3 bases and J by 0 bases, with 15 bases between. This CDR3 region has 17 residues. The CDR3 sequence is CASSFGSTYYSNQPQHF. CDR3 nucleotide sequence: TGTGCCAGCAGCTTCGGGTCCACCTATTATAGCAATCAGCCCCAGCATTTT.

The chain couples TRBV19 to TRBJ1-5; D not resolved. Germline values: CDR1 LNHDA, CDR2 SQIVND (reference sequence). The CDR3 consists of 16 residues. Trimming took off 1 base at V and 0 bases at J, with 10 bases between the two ends. CDR3: CASSIVFLISNQPQHF. CDR3 coding DNA: TGTGCCAGTAGTATAGTTTTCCTTATTAGCAATCAGCCCCAGCATTTT.

This clone came up once. This chain uses TRBV5-1 with TRBJ2-7; D perhaps matches TRBD2 (7 bases). The CDR3 consists of 15 residues. Germline lookup yields CDR1 SGHRS and CDR2 YFSETQ. The germline V and J ends were trimmed by 3 bases and 2 bases, with 15 bases remaining between them. The CDR3 region is CASSSRGANTYEQYF. For the CDR3, the DNA is TGCGCCAGCAGCTCCCGGGGGGCAAATACCTACGAGCAGTACTTC.

J is TRBJ1-5 and V is TRBV24-1; TRBD1 aligns across 9 bases. CDR3 length equals 15 residues. V lost 5 bases to trimming and J lost 3 bases; unmatched junction nucleotides: 4. In germline, CDR1 is KGHDR, CDR2 SFDVKD. CDR3 protein: CATSGGQGFNQPQHF. CDR3 nucleotides: TGTGCCACCAGTGGGGGACAGGGCTTCAATCAGCCCCAGCATTTT.

This clone showed up just a few times. The chain combines TRBV27 with TRBJ2-1; D gene ambiguous. Trimming left V 7 bases short and J 5 bases short, with 9 bases between. CDR3 size: 12 residues. Germline lookup yields CDR1 MNHEY and CDR2 SMNVEV (reference sequence). The CDR3 DNA reads as TGTGCCAGCACGAAACAAGACAATGAGCAGTTCTTC. Its protein is CASTKQDNEQFF.

The genes are TRBV7-6 and TRBJ2-2, with a tentative D call TRBD1 (6 bases). The CDR3 runs to 14 residues. Germline CDR1 SGHVS, CDR2 FNYEAQ. V was cut by 7 bases and J by 1 base, with 10 bases left in between. As DNA, the CDR3 is TGTGCCAGCACGAGACAGGAGAACACCGGGGAGCTGTTTTTT. As protein: CASTRQENTGELFF.

In regard to this clone: Other DNA sequences in the sample encode the same CDR3. The chain links TRBV5-1 to TRBJ1-1; 7 nucleotides align to TRBD1. The CDR3 is 13 amino acids. The germline V gene encodes CDR1 SGHRS and CDR2 YFSETQ. Losses at the gene ends were 1 base for V and 5 bases for J; bases not matched to a gene: 2. Written as DNA, the CDR3 is TGCGCCAGCAGCTTGCAGGGGGGGACTGAAGCTTTCTTT. Protein sequence: CASSLQGGTEAFF.

This clone was observed a few times. The chain couples TRBV27 to TRBJ1-2; D is unclear. The germline V gene has CDR1 MNHEY and CDR2 SMNVEV (reference sequence). V lost 8 bases and J lost 2, with 12 bases in between. The CDR3 extends over 13 amino acids. The CDR3 bases are TGTGCCAGCTCCCTTACAGAAAACTATGGCTACACCTTC. Translating gives CASSLTENYGYTF.

The chain recombines TRBV6-1 with TRBJ2-7, with D hard to call. Germline-derived CDR1 and CDR2 are MNHNS and SASEGT. V shed 2 bases and J shed 2 bases, with 19 bases lying between them. This CDR3 comprises 17 residues. The CDR3 is CASSEIGLYIGAYEQYF. The DNA for the CDR3 is TGTGCCAGCAGTGAAATTGGTTTGTATATAGGAGCCTACGAGCAGTACTTC.

The gene calls are TRBV6-5 and TRBJ1-3; 9 bases are shared with TRBD1. The V gene end was trimmed by 5 bases and the J gene end by 1 base; junction bases not matched to a gene: 3. Per germline, CDR1 MNHEY and CDR2 SVGAGI. The CDR3 consists of 15 residues. The DNA for the CDR3 is TGTGCCAGCAGTCCGGACAGGGGTTCTGGAAACACCATATATTTT. It codes for CASSPDRGSGNTIYF.

The chain uses TRBV12-3 or TRBV12-4 and TRBJ1-5; D uncertain. Trimming removed 3 bases at V and 1 base at J, with 4 bases between. There are 13 residues in the CDR3. The CDR3 protein is CASSFDSNQPQHF. The CDR3 DNA reads TGTGCCAGCAGTTTCGACAGCAATCAGCCCCAGCATTTT.

The CDR3: CASSPSARPSYNEQFF. CDR3 in DNA: TGTGCCAGCTCACCTAGCGCCAGACCCTCCTACAATGAGCAGTTCTTC. The J gene is TRBJ2-1, the V gene TRBV18; maybe TRBD2 (5 bases). Trimming took off 3 bases at V and 0 bases at J, with 12 bases between the two ends. Per germline, CDR1 KGHSH and CDR2 LQKENI. This CDR3 comprises 16 residues.

This clone was recorded only once. The chain is built from TRBV2 and TRBJ2-7, with 12 bases matching TRBD1. The CDR3 is 14 amino acids. Trimming took 6 bases from V and 7 from J; bases not matched to a gene: 7. Per germline, CDR1 SNHLY and CDR2 FYNNEI. The chain's CDR3 is CASRGQGAVGEQYF. The CDR3 DNA is TGTGCCAGCAGGGGACAGGGGGCTGTTGGTGAGCAGTACTTC. The full variable domain, its missing parts supplied by reference TRBV2 and TRBJ2-7, is EPEVTQTPSHQVTQMGQEVILRCVPISNHLYFYWYRQILGQKVEFLVSFYNNEISEKSEIFDDQFSVERPDGSNFTLKIRSTKLEDSAMYFCASRGQGAVGEQYFGPGTRLTVT.

The genes are TRBV28 and TRBJ2-5; weak D call: TRBD1 (6 bases). CDR1 is MDHEN and CDR2 is SYDVKM in the germline V gene. CDR3 length: 15 amino acids. Trimming shortened V by 6 bases and J by 1 base, and 15 bases separated the two germline ends. This CDR3 is CASRSPGQGQETQYF. The CDR3 region has the DNA TGTGCCAGCAGATCCCCGGGACAAGGCCAAGAGACCCAGTACTTC.

The chain joins TRBV18 to TRBJ1-2; D is unclear. The length of the CDR3 is 15 residues. The V gene's germline CDR1 is KGHSH and CDR2 LQKENI. V was clipped by 2 bases and J by 3 bases, with 13 bases between them. The CDR3 sequence is CASSPMGAQDYGYTF. The DNA of the CDR3 is TGTGCCAGCTCACCAATGGGTGCTCAGGACTATGGCTACACCTTC.

In this sample, this clone turned up once. CDR3 bases: TGTGCCAGCAGTTACAGGGCAAATCAGCCCCAGCATTTT. Its protein product is CASSYRANQPQHF. The chain recombines TRBV28 with TRBJ1-5; maybe TRBD1 (6 bases). CDR3 length equals 13 residues. Trimming stripped 4 bases from V and 4 bases from J, with 8 bases between. Germline CDR1 reads MDHEN; CDR2 reads SYDVKM.

The sample holds one count of this clone. The chain combines TRBV9 with TRBJ1-4; D possibly corresponds to TRBD1 (5 bases). Trimming took 0 bases from V and 0 from J, leaving 6 bases between them. The germline gives CDR1 SGDLS, CDR2 YYNGEE. CDR3 length equals 15 residues. The CDR3, as DNA: TGTGCCAGCAGCGTAGGGGGCGCAACTAATGAAAAACTGTTTTTT. It is translated as CASSVGGATNEKLFF.

The chain has TRBV7-2 and TRBJ2-3; D is uncertain. This CDR3 has 15 amino acids. CDR1 is SGHTA, CDR2 FQGNSA, per germline. Trimming stripped 2 bases from V and 5 bases from J, with 14 bases between. This chain's CDR3 is CASSLQVGWRDTQYF. The CDR3 coding sequence is TGTGCCAGCAGCTTACAGGTCGGGTGGCGAGATACGCAGTATTTT.

The chain joins TRBV6-5 to TRBJ1-2; TRBD1 is a possible D gene (5 bases). Trimming left V 6 bases short and J 4 bases short, with 9 bases between. The CDR3 totals 12 residues. The germline V gene encodes CDR1 MNHEY and CDR2 SVGAGI. DNA of the CDR3: TGTGCCAGCAGGGCCGGGGGCTATGGCTACACCTTC. It is translated as CASRAGGYGYTF.

The chain joins TRBV19 to TRBJ2-2; tentatively, D is TRBD1 or TRBD2 (5 bases each). The CDR3 sequence is 12 residues long. V dropped 6 bases and J dropped 6 bases, with 8 bases sitting between them. From germline, CDR1 is LNHDA and CDR2 SQIVND (reference sequence). In nucleotides, the CDR3 is TGTGCCAGTAGGGTGGGGGCCGGGGAGCTGTTTTTT. This translates into CASRVGAGELFF.

The genes are TRBV6-5 and TRBJ2-3; 8 nucleotides line up with TRBD1. J was trimmed by 3 bases and V by 7 bases; bases with no gene match: 6. From germline, CDR1 is MNHEY and CDR2 SVGAGI. The CDR3 is made up of 14 amino acids. Here the CDR3 reads CASTLQGVTDTQYF. CDR3 DNA sequence: TGTGCCAGCACCTTACAGGGGGTAACAGATACGCAGTATTTT.

The gene calls are TRBV28 and TRBJ1-5, with D possibly TRBD1 on 5 matching bases. This CDR3 has 14 residues. Per the germline V gene, CDR1 is MDHEN and CDR2 is SYDVKM. Trimming removed 3 bases at V and 7 bases at J, with 13 bases between. The CDR3 here is CASSFLGVEQPQHF. The CDR3 DNA reads TGTGCCAGCAGTTTTTTAGGGGTGGAGCAGCCCCAGCATTTT.

V and J are TRBV6-1 and TRBJ2-7; D is unresolved. The V gene's germline CDR1 is MNHNS and CDR2 SASEGT. This CDR3 is 14 amino acids long. Trimming took off 2 bases at V and 4 bases at J, with 12 bases between the two ends. Here the CDR3 DNA reads TGTGCCAGCAGTGAATGGGGTAGTACGTACGAGCAGTACTTC. As protein: CASSEWGSTYEQYF.

The rearrangement joins TRBV18 to TRBJ1-1, with TRBD1 matching 8 bases. This CDR3 contains 15 residues. J gave up 1 base and V 0 bases, and 1 base lay outside the gene matches. Looked up from germline, CDR1 is KGHSH and CDR2 is LQKENI. The CDR3 bases are TGTGCCAGCTCACCACCGGGACAGGCGAACACTGAAGCTTTCTTT. As protein: CASSPPGQANTEAFF.

The chain uses TRBV7-9 and TRBJ2-3; D possibly corresponds to TRBD2 (5 bases). There are 15 residues in the CDR3. Germline loops: CDR1 SEHNR, CDR2 FQNEAQ (reference sequence). The ends were cut back, 2 bases at V and 2 bases at J, with 11 bases in the middle. The CDR3 sequence is CASSLPSGLTDTQYF. The CDR3 region has the DNA TGTGCCAGCAGCTTACCCAGCGGTCTCACAGATACGCAGTATTTT. Using reference TRBV7-9 and TRBJ2-3 for the parts outside the CDR3, the full variable domain is DTGVSQNPRHKITKRGQNVTFRCDPISEHNRLYWYRQTLGQGPEFLTYFQNEAQLEKSRLLSDRFSAERPKGSFSTLEIQRTEQGDSAMYLCASSLPSGLTDTQYFGPGTRLTVL.

This clone appeared a few times. The chain combines TRBV4-3 with TRBJ2-1; 9 bases agree with TRBD2. J lost 3 bases, V lost 1 base, and 1 base had no gene match. CDR3 length: 15 amino acids. CDR1 and CDR2 (germline): LGHNA, YSLEER. CDR3 protein: CASSQGTSDYNEQFF. CDR3 coding DNA: TGCGCCAGCAGCCAAGGGACTAGCGACTACAATGAGCAGTTCTTC.

J is TRBJ1-6 and V is TRBV6-5; D possibly corresponds to TRBD1 (6 bases). The germline V gene encodes CDR1 MNHEY and CDR2 SVGAGI. Trimming removed 5 bases at V and 9 bases at J, with 14 bases between. This CDR3 comprises 14 residues. CDR3 in amino acids: CASSKQGLGSPLHF. CDR3 nucleotide sequence: TGTGCCAGCAGTAAACAGGGTTTGGGTTCACCCCTCCACTTT.

The chain recombines TRBV7-3 with TRBJ2-2; D might be TRBD2 (6 bases). CDR1 is SGHTA and CDR2 is FQGTGA in the germline V gene. The germline V and J ends were trimmed by 4 bases and 9 bases, with 12 bases remaining between them. The CDR3 totals 13 residues. CDR3 sequence: CASSSPGGRELFF. DNA for the CDR3: TGTGCCAGCAGCTCCCCCGGGGGACGGGAGCTGTTTTTT.

The chain uses TRBV9 and TRBJ2-7, with D uncertain. Germline CDR1 SGDLS, CDR2 YYNGEE. Deletions cut 0 bases from V and 7 bases from J, with 8 bases between. There are 12 residues in the CDR3. CDR3 protein: CASSVEMGEQYF. In DNA, the CDR3 is TGTGCCAGCAGCGTAGAAATGGGGGAGCAGTACTTC.